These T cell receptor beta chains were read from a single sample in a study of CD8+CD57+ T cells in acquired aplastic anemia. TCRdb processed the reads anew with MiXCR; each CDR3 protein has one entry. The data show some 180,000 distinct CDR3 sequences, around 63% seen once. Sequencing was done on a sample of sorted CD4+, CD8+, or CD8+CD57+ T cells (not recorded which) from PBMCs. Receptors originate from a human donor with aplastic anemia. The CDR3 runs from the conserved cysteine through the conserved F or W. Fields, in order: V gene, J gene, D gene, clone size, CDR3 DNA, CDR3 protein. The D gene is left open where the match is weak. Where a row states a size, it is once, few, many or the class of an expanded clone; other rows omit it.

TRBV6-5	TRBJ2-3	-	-	TGTGCCAGCAGTTACGGAGATACGCAGTATTTT	CASSYGDTQYF
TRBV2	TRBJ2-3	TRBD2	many	TGTGCCAGCAGTGCTAGCGGGGTGGCAGATACGCAGTATTTT	CASSASGVADTQYF
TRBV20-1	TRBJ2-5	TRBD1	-	TGCAGTGCTAGAGTCGGGACAGGCGGAATAGGAGAGACCCAGTACTTC	CSARVGTGGIGETQYF
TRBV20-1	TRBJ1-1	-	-	TGCAGTGCTACCCCTCAGGGGACTGAAGCTTTCTTT	CSATPQGTEAFF
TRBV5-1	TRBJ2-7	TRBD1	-	TGCGCCAGCAGACCCCGGACAGGGGATTGCGAGCAGTACTTC	CASRPRTGDCEQYF
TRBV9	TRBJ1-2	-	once	TGTGCCAGCAGCCCCAACAGTGACGGGGGTAACTATGGCTACACCTTC	CASSPNSDGGNYGYTF
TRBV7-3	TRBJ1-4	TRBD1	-	TGTGCCAGCAGCCGGCCAAGGGACAGGGGAGGTGAAAAACTGTTTTTT	CASSRPRDRGGEKLFF
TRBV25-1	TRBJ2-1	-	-	TGTGCCAGCAGTGAAAGTCGAGTCAGCTACAATGAGCAGTTCTTC	CASSESRVSYNEQFF
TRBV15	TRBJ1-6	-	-	TGTGCCACCAGCAGAGCCAGGTCGAGTTCACCCCTCCACTTT	CATSRARSSSPLHF
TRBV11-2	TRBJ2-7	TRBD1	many	TGTGCCAGCAGCGGCGGGGACAGGGTCTACGAGCAGTACTTC	CASSGGDRVYEQYF
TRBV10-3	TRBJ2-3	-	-	TGTGCCATCAGTGGTGCCCTAGGGGGAAGCACAGATACGCAGTATTTT	CAISGALGGSTDTQYF
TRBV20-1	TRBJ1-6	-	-	TGCAGTGCGTCCGGGACGGGCTCACCCCTCCACTTT	CSASGTGSPLHF
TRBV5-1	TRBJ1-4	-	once	TGCGCCAGCAGGTTGAGCCACAACCCGGTCACTAATGAAAAACTGTTTTTT	CASRLSHNPVTNEKLFF
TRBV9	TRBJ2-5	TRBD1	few	TGTGCCAGCAGCGCGACAGGGGGATACGCAGAGACCCAGTACTTC	CASSATGGYAETQYF
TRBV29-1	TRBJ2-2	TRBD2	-	TGCAGCGGACGACTAGCCGCGAACACCGGGGAGCTGTTTTTT	CSGRLAANTGELFF
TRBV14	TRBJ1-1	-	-	TGTGCCAGCAGCCAAGATTTGTTACCGAACACTGAAGCTTTCTTT	CASSQDLLPNTEAFF
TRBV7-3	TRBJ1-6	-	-	TGTGCCAGCAGCCGGGGCTCAGGGGACCCCCTCCACTTT	CASSRGSGDPLHF
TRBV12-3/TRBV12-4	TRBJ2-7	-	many	TGTGCCAGCAGTTCCAGCTACGACAGGTCCTCCTACGAGCAGTACTTC	CASSSSYDRSSYEQYF
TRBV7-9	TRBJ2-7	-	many	TGTGCCAGCAGCGAGGGGGTTGGCCCCCTCTCCTACGAGCAGTACTTC	CASSEGVGPLSYEQYF
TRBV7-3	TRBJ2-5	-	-	TGTGCCAGCAGCTTAGAGGTCCAAGAGACCCAGTACTTC	CASSLEVQETQYF
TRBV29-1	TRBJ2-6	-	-	TGCAGTGCCGGGACGAGCTCTGGGGCCAACGTCCTGACTTTC	CSAGTSSGANVLTF
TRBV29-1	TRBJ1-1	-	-	TGCAGCGTTGAGGCTGGGCCCCGGCGGACTGAAGCTTTCTTT	CSVEAGPRRTEAFF